Listed below are T cell receptor beta chains from one sample, sequenced in a study of blood T cell repertoires in COVID-19. Libraries were prepared by immunoSEQ multiplex PCR; TCRdb keeps only in-frame clonotypes and omits some of them. This repertoire shows about 160,000 clones, 82% found once; its top ten account for under 9%. The specimen sequenced was peripheral blood. The receptors shown here come from a woman aged 40 to 50 with COVID-19, enrolled during active disease. The CDR3 runs from the conserved cysteine through the conserved F or W. D genes are given only for firm matches. For some rows the clone size is stated as once, few or many, or as a class when expanded; others skip it.

cdr3_nt cdr3_aa v_call d_call j_call clone_size
TGTGCCAGCAGTATCTTGCCGTGGCAGACCCAGTACTTC CASSILPWQTQYF TRBV7-2 - TRBJ2-5 once
TGTGCCAGCAGCTCCCTTTTCACAGATACGCAGTATTTT CASSSLFTDTQYF TRBV5-6 - TRBJ2-3 -
TGCAGCGGTCAGATAAACTATGGCTACACCTTC CSGQINYGYTF TRBV29-1 - TRBJ1-2 -
TGTGCCACCAGTGATTTCCGGGACAGGGCGTCAACTAATGAAAAACTGTTTTTT CATSDFRDRASTNEKLFF TRBV24-1 TRBD1 TRBJ1-4 -
TGTGCCAGCAGCGAATCCCCGAATTGGCGGGAGGGCAGACGAGAGACCCAGTACTTC CASSESPNWREGRRETQYF TRBV6-4 TRBD2 TRBJ2-5 once
TGTGCTAGCAGCTCCCGGGATGGGGCTGAAGCTTTCTTT CASSSRDGAEAFF TRBV7-7 - TRBJ1-1 -
TGTGCCAGCACAAGACAGGGCCGGGAGGGTGAGACCCAGTACTTC CASTRQGREGETQYF TRBV6-5 - TRBJ2-5 -
TGTGCCAGCAGCCCCGGAGTGGGGCCACAGTCAGATGGCTACACCTTC CASSPGVGPQSDGYTF TRBV7-8 - TRBJ1-2 -
TGTGCCAGCAGCCCCGGGGAGCGGGAGTCGGATGAGCAGTTCTTC CASSPGERESDEQFF TRBV28 TRBD2 TRBJ2-1 few
TGTGCCAGCAGTCCAGGGGGCCTCGGCGGGTATTTT CASSPGGLGGYF TRBV6-2/TRBV6-3 TRBD1 TRBJ1-5 few
TGCAGCGCCATCAACACTGAAGCTTTCTTT CSAINTEAFF TRBV29-1 - TRBJ1-1 few
- CASSKWGTGTSTEAFF TRBV21-1 - TRBJ1-1 -
TGTGCCAGCAGTATACTTTATAATTCACCCCTCCACTTT CASSILYNSPLHF TRBV2 - TRBJ1-6 -
TGTGCCAGCAGTTTAGGACCCCCGAGTAGGGACAGTAGGGCTTTCTTT CASSLGPPSRDSRAFF TRBV27 TRBD1 TRBJ1-1 -
TGTGCCAGCAGCCTCTTGGGACAGTCGGAAGCTTTCTTT CASSLLGQSEAFF TRBV7-2 TRBD1 TRBJ1-1 -
TGTGCCAGTGGCGGGAGAGGGGGCACTGAAGCTTTCTTT CASGGRGGTEAFF TRBV19 - TRBJ1-1 -
TGTGCCAGCAGCCAAGAGTGGACAGGTAGCAATCAGCCCCAGCATTTT CASSQEWTGSNQPQHF TRBV4-2 TRBD1 TRBJ1-5 -
TGTGCCAGCAGCCTAGTCGGGGAGACCCAGTACTTC CASSLVGETQYF TRBV4-2 - TRBJ2-5 -
TGTGCCAGCAGCGTAGCTACGGGGGACAGGCTAAGCGGTGAGCAGTTCTTC CASSVATGDRLSGEQFF TRBV9 TRBD1 TRBJ2-1 -
TGTGCCACCAGTGATTTGAGGGGCACTGAAGCTTTCTTT CATSDLRGTEAFF TRBV24-1 - TRBJ1-1 -
TGTGCCAGCAGTTTATGGGCCAGAACCTACAATGAGCAGTTCTTC CASSLWARTYNEQFF TRBV27 - TRBJ2-1 -
TGCGCCAGCAGTAAAGGTCCGGGACAGGGGGACAATGAGCAGTTCTTC CASSKGPGQGDNEQFF TRBV10-1 TRBD1 TRBJ2-1 -
TGTGCCATCAGTGACTCCCAGGTAGACAGGAGCAATAGCAATCAGCCCCAGCATTTT CAISDSQVDRSNSNQPQHF TRBV10-3 - TRBJ1-5 -
TGCGCCAGCAGTGAGTCGAGGGTCACCGGGGAGCTGTTTTTT CASSESRVTGELFF TRBV10-1 - TRBJ2-2 few
TGTGCCAGCAGTTCTCGACCCCCGACTAGCGGGAGGGCCGACGAGCAGTACTTC CASSSRPPTSGRADEQYF TRBV27 TRBD2 TRBJ2-7 -
TGTGCCAGCCATAGGGACCCTAGCGGGAGAATCGAGCAGTACTTC CASHRDPSGRIEQYF TRBV6-5 TRBD2 TRBJ2-7 -
TGTGCCAGCAGTGATATAGGTTTCTCAACTAGGGGCTACACCTTC CASSDIGFSTRGYTF TRBV6-1 - TRBJ1-2 -
TGTGCCTGGAGTGGGGCCAAGACAGGACGCTCCCCGGAGACCCAGTACTTC CAWSGAKTGRSPETQYF TRBV30 - TRBJ2-5 -
TGTGCCAGCAGCTTTGTGGAGAGGGAGCAGTACTTC CASSFVEREQYF TRBV5-4 - TRBJ2-7 -
TGTGCCTGGAGTGTTCGACAGGGGCGAGAGTATGGCTACACCTTC CAWSVRQGREYGYTF TRBV30 TRBD1 TRBJ1-2 -
TGTGCCAGCAGCCATGCAGGGCTAAACCATGGCTACACCTTC CASSHAGLNHGYTF TRBV3-1/TRBV3-2 - TRBJ1-2 -